This is a list of T cell receptor beta chains from one sample in a study of blood T cell repertoires in COVID-19. Generated by immunoSEQ multiplex PCR, the TCRdb table keeps only in-frame clones and is missing some. Here the sample spans 150,000 to 200,000 clones, roughly 93% being singletons. The sample taken for sequencing was peripheral blood. The origin of the receptors is a man between 18 and 35 years old with COVID-19, enrolled during active disease. Each CDR3 is given with its conserved first and last residue. Each record gives: J gene, D gene, V gene, clone size, CDR3 DNA, CDR3 protein. D genes are given only for firm matches. The size field is filled for only some rows; it gives once, few, many or a size class.

TRBJ2-5,TRBD1,TRBV18,.,TGTGCCAGCTCACCACTAACAGGGGGCGGAGAGACCCAGTACTTC,CASSPLTGGGETQYF
TRBJ2-7,.,TRBV5-1,.,TGCGCCAGCAGCGCCATAGAAAACTACGAGCAGTACTTC,CASSAIENYEQYF
TRBJ1-2,TRBD1,TRBV11-2,.,TGTGCCAGCAGTCAGGACAGGGACTATGGCTACACCTTC,CASSQDRDYGYTF
TRBJ2-3,.,TRBV24-1,.,TGTGCCACCAGTGGACCTTTCGACCAAGCGGGTTATACGCAGTATTTT,CATSGPFDQAGYTQYF
TRBJ2-7,TRBD1,TRBV27,.,TGTGCCAGCAGTCCCCACGGACAGGGAGGTTCCTACGAGCAGTACTTC,CASSPHGQGGSYEQYF
TRBJ2-7,TRBD2,TRBV28,once,TGTGCCAGCAGTCCCTGGGGGGGAGAAAATTTTGTCTACGAGCAGTACTTC,CASSPWGGENFVYEQYF
TRBJ2-7,TRBD1,TRBV19,.,TGTGCCAGTAGTTCCGGACAGGGGGCCTACGAGCAGTACTTC,CASSSGQGAYEQYF
TRBJ1-5,TRBD1,TRBV27,.,TGTGCCAGCAGTTTACAGGGGGTTAGCAATCAGCCCCAGCATTTT,CASSLQGVSNQPQHF
TRBJ1-1,TRBD1,TRBV5-1,.,TGCGCCAGCAGCTTGGAACAGGGGGTAGGAGCTTTCTTT,CASSLEQGVGAFF
TRBJ2-1,TRBD2,TRBV7-2,.,TGTGCCAGCAGCTTAGGCGGGAGTGGTTACAATGAGCAGTTCTTC,CASSLGGSGYNEQFF
TRBJ2-1,TRBD2,TRBV6-5,.,TGTGCCAGCAGTTACGGCGGGAGCTCCTACAATGAGCAGTTCTTC,CASSYGGSSYNEQFF
TRBJ2-1,TRBD2,TRBV6-5,.,TGTGCCAGCAGCGCTGACTCGGGAGGGCTCAATGAGCAGTTCTTC,CASSADSGGLNEQFF
TRBJ2-1,.,TRBV6-6,.,TGTGCCAGCACCGACGGAGCCTACAATGAGCAGTTCTTC,CASTDGAYNEQFF
TRBJ1-2,TRBD1,TRBV7-2,.,TGTGCCAGCAGCCCCCTGGGGCAGGGGGCCTCGGGCTACACCTTC,CASSPLGQGASGYTF
TRBJ1-5,.,TRBV19,.,TGTGCCAGTAGTCCCCTCGAGGGAACGGGGCAGCCCCAGCATTTT,CASSPLEGTGQPQHF
TRBJ2-7,.,TRBV12-3/TRBV12-4,.,TGTGCCAGCAGCCTAGGGGCGTACTACGAGCAGTACTTC,CASSLGAYYEQYF
TRBJ1-3,TRBD1,TRBV18,.,TGTGCCAGCTCACCACCCCGGGACAGCTCTGGAAACACCATATATTTT,CASSPPRDSSGNTIYF
TRBJ2-1,TRBD2,TRBV15,few,TGTGCCACCAGCAGAGGAGCGGGACGCTCCTACAATGAGCAGTTCTTC,CATSRGAGRSYNEQFF